Ten or more counts support the clone carrying this T cell receptor beta chain. The target antigen is unknown. The record originates from a study of identical twins' blood T cells. Libraries were made from RNA as TCR cDNA, using a modified protocol. Authors' methods: Each library had roughly 2.2 to 4 million CDR3 reads and about 90,000 to nearly 500,000 clonotypes. Using its own MiXCR run on the 5' RACE reads, TCRdb lists one record per CDR3 protein. TCRdb's processing, not the study's, gives the V and J calls here. The profile shows 350,000 to 450,000 distinct CDR3 sequences, about 28% of them singletons. The CDR3 has 12 residues. Deletions cut 4 bases from V and 3 bases from J, with 7 bases between. Per the germline V gene, CDR1 is LGHDT and CDR2 is YNNKEL (reference sequence). Study-level points and caveats: Twin similarity might stem from environmental factors, not only genetics.

Specimen: PBMCs. The chain is built from TRBV3-1 and TRBJ2-7; D is unclear. This TCR came from a woman aged 18-50 years in good health. This CDR3 is CASSPNRYEQYF. The CDR3 nucleotides read TGTGCCAGCAGCCCGAACCGCTACGAGCAGTACTTC.